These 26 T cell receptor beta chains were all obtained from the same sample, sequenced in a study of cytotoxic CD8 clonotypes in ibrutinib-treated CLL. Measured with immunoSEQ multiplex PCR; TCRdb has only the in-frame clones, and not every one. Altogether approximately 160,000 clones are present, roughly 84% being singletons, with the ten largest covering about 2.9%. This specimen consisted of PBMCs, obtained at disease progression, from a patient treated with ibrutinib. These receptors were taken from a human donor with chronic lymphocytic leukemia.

The CDR3 coding sequence is TGCGCCAGCAGCCGCCGAGGTAGTACGGGGAGGAACACTGAAGCTTTCTTT. It encodes CASSRRGSTGRNTEAFF. The chain uses TRBV4-1 and TRBJ1-1, with D hard to call. CDR1 is MGHRA, CDR2 YSYEKL, per germline. This CDR3 has 17 amino acids. V was clipped by 4 bases and J by 1 base, with 19 bases between them.

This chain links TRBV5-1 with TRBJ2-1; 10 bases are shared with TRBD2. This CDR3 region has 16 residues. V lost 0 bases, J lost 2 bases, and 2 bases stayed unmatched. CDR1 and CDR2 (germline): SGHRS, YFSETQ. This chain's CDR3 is CASSLGTSGTYNEQFF. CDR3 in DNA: TGCGCCAGCAGCTTGGGGACTAGCGGCACCTACAATGAGCAGTTCTTC.

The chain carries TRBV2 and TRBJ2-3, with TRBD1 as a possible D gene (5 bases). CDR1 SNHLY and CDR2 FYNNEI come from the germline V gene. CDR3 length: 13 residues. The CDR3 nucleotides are TGTACCGTGGGGCAGGGTCCCCCAGATACGCAGTATTTT. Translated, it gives CTVGQGPPDTQYF.

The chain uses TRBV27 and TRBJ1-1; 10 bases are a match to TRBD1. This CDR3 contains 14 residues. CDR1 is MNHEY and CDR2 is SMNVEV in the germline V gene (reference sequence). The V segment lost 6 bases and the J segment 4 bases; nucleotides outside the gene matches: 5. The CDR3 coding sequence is TGTGCCAGCAGGACAGGGGGCACGGCCACTGAAGCTTTCTTT. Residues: CASRTGGTATEAFF.

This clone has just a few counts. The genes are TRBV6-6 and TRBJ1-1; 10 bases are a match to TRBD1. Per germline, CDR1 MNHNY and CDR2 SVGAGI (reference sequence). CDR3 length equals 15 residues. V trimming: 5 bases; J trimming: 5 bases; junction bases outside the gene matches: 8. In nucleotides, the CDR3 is TGTGCCAGCAGTGCCCGACAGGGGGCGCAGACTGAAGCTTTCTTT. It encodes CASSARQGAQTEAFF.

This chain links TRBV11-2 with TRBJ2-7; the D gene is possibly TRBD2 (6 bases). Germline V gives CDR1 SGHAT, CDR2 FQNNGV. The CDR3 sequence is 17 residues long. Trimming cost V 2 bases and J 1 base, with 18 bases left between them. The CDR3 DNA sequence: TGTGCCAGCAGCTTAAGGTTTGGCGGGACGAGTTCCTACGAGCAGTACTTC. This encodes CASSLRFGGTSSYEQYF.

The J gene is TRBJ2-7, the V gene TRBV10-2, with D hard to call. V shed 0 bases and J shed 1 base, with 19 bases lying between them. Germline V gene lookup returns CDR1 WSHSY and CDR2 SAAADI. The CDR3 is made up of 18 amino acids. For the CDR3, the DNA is TGCGCCAGCAGTGAGTCAGTAGGTAGGTCACTGGTATCCTACGAGCAGTACTTC. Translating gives CASSESVGRSLVSYEQYF.

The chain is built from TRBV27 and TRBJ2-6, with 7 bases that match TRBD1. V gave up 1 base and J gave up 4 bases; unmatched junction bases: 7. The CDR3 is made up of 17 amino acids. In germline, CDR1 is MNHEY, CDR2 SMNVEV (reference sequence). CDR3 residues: CASSLYGQAYGANVLTF. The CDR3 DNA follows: TGTGCCAGCAGTTTATATGGACAGGCCTACGGGGCCAACGTCCTGACTTTC.

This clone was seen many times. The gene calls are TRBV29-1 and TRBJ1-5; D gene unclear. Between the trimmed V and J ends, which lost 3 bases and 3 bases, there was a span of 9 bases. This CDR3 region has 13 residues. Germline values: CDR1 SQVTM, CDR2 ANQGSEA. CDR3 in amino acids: CSVEEAPNQPQHF. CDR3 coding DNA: TGCAGCGTTGAGGAGGCGCCCAATCAGCCCCAGCATTTT.

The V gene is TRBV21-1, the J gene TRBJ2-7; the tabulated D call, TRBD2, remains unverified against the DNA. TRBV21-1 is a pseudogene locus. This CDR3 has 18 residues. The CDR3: CASSTSGRTIRGSYEQYF. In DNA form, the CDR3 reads TGTGCCAGCAGCACTAGCGGGAGAACGATTCGGGGCTCCTACGAGCAGTACTTC.

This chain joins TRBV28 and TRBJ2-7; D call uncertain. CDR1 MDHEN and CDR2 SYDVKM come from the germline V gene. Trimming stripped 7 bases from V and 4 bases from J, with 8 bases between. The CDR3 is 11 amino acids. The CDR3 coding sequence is TGTGCCAGCACACACCTTTACGAGCAGTACTTC. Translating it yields CASTHLYEQYF.

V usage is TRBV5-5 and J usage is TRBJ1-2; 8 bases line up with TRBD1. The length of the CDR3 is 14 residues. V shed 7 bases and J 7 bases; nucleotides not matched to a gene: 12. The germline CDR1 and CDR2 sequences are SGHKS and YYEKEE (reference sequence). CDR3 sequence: CASRHPQGARGYTF. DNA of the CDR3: TGTGCCAGCCGTCACCCCCAGGGGGCTCGTGGCTACACCTTC.

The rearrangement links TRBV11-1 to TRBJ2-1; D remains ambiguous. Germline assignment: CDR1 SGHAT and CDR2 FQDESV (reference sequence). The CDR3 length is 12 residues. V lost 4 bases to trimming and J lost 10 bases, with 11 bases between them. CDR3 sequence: CASSWVLGEQFF. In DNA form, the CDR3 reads TGTGCCAGCAGCTGGGTCCTAGGGGAGCAGTTCTTC.

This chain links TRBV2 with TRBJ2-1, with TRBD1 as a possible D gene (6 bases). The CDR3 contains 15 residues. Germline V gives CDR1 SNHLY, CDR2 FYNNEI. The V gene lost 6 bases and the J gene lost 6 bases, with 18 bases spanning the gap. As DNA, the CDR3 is TGTGCCAGCAGAGTACAGGGTCGTATGCGCAATGAGCAGTTCTTC. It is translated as CASRVQGRMRNEQFF.

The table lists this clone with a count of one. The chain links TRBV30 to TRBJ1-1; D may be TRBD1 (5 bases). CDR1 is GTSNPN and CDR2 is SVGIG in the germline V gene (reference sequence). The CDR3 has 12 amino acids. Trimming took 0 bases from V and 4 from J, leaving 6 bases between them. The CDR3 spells CAWSVGGTEAFF. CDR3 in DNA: TGTGCCTGGAGTGTCGGGGGCACTGAAGCTTTCTTT.

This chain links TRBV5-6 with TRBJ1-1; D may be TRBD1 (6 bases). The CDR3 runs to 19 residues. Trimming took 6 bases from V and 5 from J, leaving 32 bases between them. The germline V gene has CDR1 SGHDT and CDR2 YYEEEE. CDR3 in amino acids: CASINLNAGTRIRWTEAFF. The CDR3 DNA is TGTGCCAGCATCAACCTAAATGCCGGGACACGCATCCGTTGGACTGAAGCTTTCTTT.

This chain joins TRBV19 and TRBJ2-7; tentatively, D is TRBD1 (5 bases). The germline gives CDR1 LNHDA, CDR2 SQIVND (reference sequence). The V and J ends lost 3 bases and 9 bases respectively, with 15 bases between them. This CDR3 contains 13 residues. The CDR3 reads CASSINTGHGQYF. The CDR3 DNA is TGTGCCAGTAGTATTAACACAGGACATGGGCAGTACTTC.

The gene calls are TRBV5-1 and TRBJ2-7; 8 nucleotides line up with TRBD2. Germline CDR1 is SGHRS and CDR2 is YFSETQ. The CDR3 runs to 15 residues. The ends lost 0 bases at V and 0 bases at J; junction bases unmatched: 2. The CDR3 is CASSLGLAPSYEQYF. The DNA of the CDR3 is TGCGCCAGCAGCTTGGGACTAGCGCCCTCCTACGAGCAGTACTTC.

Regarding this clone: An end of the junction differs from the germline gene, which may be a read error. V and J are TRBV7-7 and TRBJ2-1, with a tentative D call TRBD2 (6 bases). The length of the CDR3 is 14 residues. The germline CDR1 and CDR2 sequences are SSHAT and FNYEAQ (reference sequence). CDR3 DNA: TGTGCTAGCAGCTTAGTCGGGAGAAACAATGAGCAGTTCTTC. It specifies CASSLVGRNNEQFF.

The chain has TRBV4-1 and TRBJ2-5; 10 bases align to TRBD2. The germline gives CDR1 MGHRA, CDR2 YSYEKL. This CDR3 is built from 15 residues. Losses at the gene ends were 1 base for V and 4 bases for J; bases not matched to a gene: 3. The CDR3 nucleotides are TGCGCCAGCAGCCAAGTAGCGGGAGGTCTAGAGACCCAGTACTTC. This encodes CASSQVAGGLETQYF.

The CDR3 loop reads CASGTSGNTGELFF. In nucleotides, the CDR3 is TGCGCCAGCGGGACTAGCGGGAACACCGGGGAGCTGTTTTTT. This chain uses TRBV10-1 with TRBJ2-2; TRBD2 matches 11 bases. The CDR3 is 14 amino acids. Trimming removed 8 bases from V and 1 base from J; junction bases left unmatched: 0. Germline V gives CDR1 WNHNN, CDR2 SYGVQD (reference sequence).

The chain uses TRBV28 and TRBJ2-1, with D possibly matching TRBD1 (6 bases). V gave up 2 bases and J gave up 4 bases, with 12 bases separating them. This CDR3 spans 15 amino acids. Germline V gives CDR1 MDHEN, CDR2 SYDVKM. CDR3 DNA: TGTGCCAGCAGTTTACAGGGGCCCTGGTACAATGAGCAGTTCTTC. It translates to CASSLQGPWYNEQFF.

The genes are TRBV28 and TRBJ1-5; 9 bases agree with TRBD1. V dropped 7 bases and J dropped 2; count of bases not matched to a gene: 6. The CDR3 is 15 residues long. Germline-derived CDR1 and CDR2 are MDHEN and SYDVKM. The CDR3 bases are TGTGCCAGCACCATTACAGGGGGCGGCAATCAGCCCCAGCATTTT. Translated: CASTITGGGNQPQHF.

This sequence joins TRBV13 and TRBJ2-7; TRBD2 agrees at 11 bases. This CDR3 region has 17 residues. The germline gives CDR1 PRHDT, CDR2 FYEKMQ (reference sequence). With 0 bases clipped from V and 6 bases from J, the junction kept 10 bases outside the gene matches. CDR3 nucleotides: TGTGCCAGCAGCTTAGGACGAAATAGCGGGAGGGATCGCGAGCAGTACTTC. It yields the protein CASSLGRNSGRDREQYF.

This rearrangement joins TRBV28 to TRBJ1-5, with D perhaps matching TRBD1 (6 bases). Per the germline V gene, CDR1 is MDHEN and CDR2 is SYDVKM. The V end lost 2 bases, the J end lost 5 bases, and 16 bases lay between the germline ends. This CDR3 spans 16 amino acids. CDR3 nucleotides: TGTGCCAGCAGTTTACTGGGGGGGGCGCAACATCAGCCCCAGCATTTT. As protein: CASSLLGGAQHQPQHF.

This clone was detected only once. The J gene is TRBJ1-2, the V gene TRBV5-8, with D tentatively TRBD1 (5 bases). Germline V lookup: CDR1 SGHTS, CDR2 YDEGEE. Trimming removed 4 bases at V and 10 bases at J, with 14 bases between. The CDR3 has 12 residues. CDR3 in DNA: TGTGCCAGCAGCCCGACCGGGGCATTCTACACCTTC. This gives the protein CASSPTGAFYTF.